These 28 T cell receptor beta chains originate from one sample sequenced in a study of beta chain features in type 1 diabetes. Findings and caveats of the study: All four CD4+ subsets from Type 1 diabetes patients carried moderately but significantly shorter TCRB CDR3s.

What was sequenced were expressed TCRB transcripts, since all of the isolated RNA had been reverse transcribed. Data came from immunoSEQ multiplex PCR; TCRdb stores just in-frame clones and leaves some out. The sample holds approximately 58,000 clones, approximately 60% seen once. For these TCRs, the target antigens are not known. Sequencing was performed on stem cell memory CD4+ T cells from blood. Receptors originate from a woman aged 25-40 years with type 1 diabetes.

The chain carries TRBV7-9 and TRBJ1-5, with TRBD1 matching over 10 bases. The germline V gene encodes CDR1 SEHNR and CDR2 FQNEAQ (reference sequence). The CDR3 covers 15 residues. The V segment lost 5 bases and the J segment 2 bases; nucleotides outside the gene matches: 3. CDR3 DNA sequence: TGTGCCAGCAGCCGGACAGGGGGAGGCAATCAGCCCCAGCATTTT. Encoded protein: CASSRTGGGNQPQHF.

V and J are TRBV5-4 and TRBJ2-2; D not certain. The CDR3 spans 14 residues. The germline V gene has CDR1 SGHNT and CDR2 YYREEE (reference sequence). Trimming took off 5 bases at V and 1 base at J, with 9 bases between the two ends. The CDR3 nucleotides are TGTGCCAGCAGTTTTGAGTGGAACACCGGGGAGCTGTTTTTT. Translating it yields CASSFEWNTGELFF.

This chain links TRBV4-1 with TRBJ1-2; D perhaps matches TRBD1 (5 bases). The CDR3 totals 15 residues. Germline values: CDR1 MGHRA, CDR2 YSYEKL. Trimming shortened V by 3 bases and J by 4 bases, and 15 bases separated the two germline ends. The CDR3 spells CASSHPPGRVYGYTF. In DNA form, the CDR3 reads TGCGCCAGCAGCCACCCTCCGGGCAGGGTCTATGGCTACACCTTC.

There are a few counts of this clone. The chain links TRBV15 to TRBJ1-1; D unclear. The length of the CDR3 is 15 residues. Trimming shortened V by 3 bases and J by 0 bases, and 11 bases separated the two germline ends. CDR1 and CDR2 from the germline V gene are LNHNV and YYDKDF (reference sequence). As DNA, the CDR3 is TGTGCCACCAGCAGGGGAGGACTCCTGAACACTGAAGCTTTCTTT. It is translated as CATSRGGLLNTEAFF.

This clone came up once. The chain links TRBV30 to TRBJ1-2, with 9 nucleotides matching TRBD1. This CDR3 is built from 11 residues. CDR1 is GTSNPN, CDR2 SVGIG, per germline (reference sequence). Trimming removed 7 bases from V and 10 bases from J; junction bases left unmatched: 7. CDR3: CASAGTGTYTF. CDR3 DNA sequence: TGTGCCTCCGCCGGGACAGGGACCTACACCTTC.

J is TRBJ2-3 and V is TRBV30; TRBD1 matches at 7 bases. In germline, CDR1 is GTSNPN, CDR2 SVGIG (reference sequence). V dropped 4 bases and J dropped 1; count of bases not matched to a gene: 2. The CDR3 has 13 residues. DNA of the CDR3: TGTGCCTGGACCACAGGGGGCACAGATACGCAGTATTTT. Translating it yields CAWTTGGTDTQYF.

The rearrangement links TRBV18 to TRBJ1-5; D unresolved. The CDR3 spans 15 residues. In germline, CDR1 is KGHSH, CDR2 LQKENI. V lost 2 bases to trimming and J lost 6 bases, with 14 bases between them. CDR3 coding DNA: TGTGCCAGCTCACCAACAGTAACAGAGGGTCAGCCCCAGCATTTT. Translated: CASSPTVTEGQPQHF.

This chain's CDR3 is CASSVLAGVNTGELFF. The CDR3 DNA reads TGTGCCAGCAGCGTTCTAGCGGGTGTGAACACCGGGGAGCTGTTTTTT. V and J are TRBV2 and TRBJ2-2, with 8 bases aligning to TRBD2. Unmatched junction bases numbered 7, after V lost 6 bases and J lost 1 base. Germline V gene data show CDR1 as SNHLY and CDR2 as FYNNEI. The length of the CDR3 is 16 residues.

This clone was seen a few times. The chain employs TRBV29-1 and TRBJ1-2; 8 bases are shared with TRBD1. Germline V gene sequence: CDR1 SQVTM, CDR2 ANQGSEA. The CDR3 spans 13 residues. Losses at the gene ends were 4 bases for V and 7 bases for J; bases not matched to a gene: 8. CDR3 nucleotide sequence: TGCAGCGTTGTAGGACAGGGCGGAGTTGGCTACACCTTC. The encoded protein is CSVVGQGGVGYTF.

The rearrangement joins TRBV27 to TRBJ1-2; the D gene is possibly TRBD1 (5 bases). The CDR3 loop spans 16 amino acids. The V gene's germline CDR1 is MNHEY and CDR2 SMNVEV (reference sequence). V gave up 3 bases and J gave up 2 bases, with 16 bases separating them. The CDR3 spells CASSLGGSRENYGYTF. CDR3 bases: TGTGCCAGCAGTTTGGGAGGCTCCAGGGAGAACTATGGCTACACCTTC.

This clone appeared a few times. This chain uses TRBV10-3 with TRBJ2-1; tentative D call: TRBD2 (8 bases). V was clipped by 11 bases and J by 8 bases, with 22 bases between them. The V gene's germline CDR1 is ENHRY and CDR2 SYGVKD. The CDR3 is 14 amino acids. The CDR3 loop is CALRPGGGLYEQFF. DNA for the CDR3: TGTGCCCTCCGACCGGGAGGGGGCCTCTATGAGCAGTTCTTC.

The CDR3 region is CAISDRQQTDTQYF. The CDR3 nucleotides read TGTGCCATCAGTGATCGACAGCAGACAGATACGCAGTATTTT. The rearrangement links TRBV10-3 to TRBJ2-3, with D perhaps TRBD1 (5 bases). Trimming pared 3 bases from V and 3 bases from J, leaving 10 bases between. CDR1 and CDR2 (germline): ENHRY, SYGVKD. The CDR3 is 14 amino acids.

The rearrangement joins TRBV27 to TRBJ2-5, with D uncertain. Per the germline V gene, CDR1 is MNHEY and CDR2 is SMNVEV (reference sequence). Trimming shortened V by 3 bases and J by 1 base, and 9 bases separated the two germline ends. The CDR3 sequence is 14 residues long. CDR3 sequence: CASSFGGTQETQYF. The DNA for the CDR3 is TGTGCCAGCAGTTTTGGCGGAACCCAAGAGACCCAGTACTTC.

This clone was found a few times. V and J are TRBV14 and TRBJ2-5; possible D gene TRBD2, 6 bases. V was pared by 1 base and J by 7 bases, with 13 bases between. Germline CDR1 SGHDN, CDR2 FVKESK. CDR3 length equals 14 residues. CDR3 region: CASSQGPNGGTQYF. DNA for the CDR3: TGTGCCAGCAGCCAAGGACCCAACGGGGGGACCCAGTACTTC.

A few counts support this clone. The V and J genes are TRBV29-1 and TRBJ2-7; tentative D call: TRBD2 (6 bases). Trimming removed 4 bases at V and 5 bases at J, with 15 bases between. The CDR3 consists of 13 residues. Germline V gene sequence: CDR1 SQVTM, CDR2 ANQGSEA. The CDR3 sequence is CSVVSGASDEQYF. CDR3 in DNA: TGCAGCGTTGTATCCGGGGCTAGCGACGAGCAGTACTTC.

There are a few counts of this clone. The CDR3 coding sequence is TGTGCCAGCAGAACTTTGCAGGGCGGCTATGGCTACACCTTC. Translation: CASRTLQGGYGYTF. The chain recombines TRBV27 with TRBJ1-2; tentatively, D is TRBD1 (5 bases). In germline, CDR1 is MNHEY, CDR2 SMNVEV (reference sequence). The V and J ends lost 6 bases and 4 bases respectively, with 15 bases between them. CDR3 length: 14 amino acids.

This clone was seen a few times. The V and J genes are TRBV29-1 and TRBJ2-3; the D gene is possibly TRBD1 (6 bases). Germline V gives CDR1 SQVTM, CDR2 ANQGSEA. The CDR3 totals 13 residues. Trimming stripped 5 bases from V and 9 bases from J, with 18 bases between. The CDR3 nucleotides read TGCAGCGTTCCTACCGAACAGGGCCCGACGCAGTATTTT. As protein: CSVPTEQGPTQYF.

The gene calls are TRBV7-9 and TRBJ2-7; 9 nucleotides match TRBD1. This CDR3 has 15 amino acids. The germline V gene encodes CDR1 SEHNR and CDR2 FQNEAQ (reference sequence). V dropped 2 bases and J dropped 5; count of bases not matched to a gene: 7. This chain's CDR3 is CASSLTRDRAHEQYF. CDR3 in DNA: TGTGCCAGCAGCTTAACCCGGGACAGGGCCCACGAGCAGTACTTC. Full variable domain (remainder filled in from reference TRBV7-9 and TRBJ2-7): DTGVSQNPRHKITKRGQNVTFRCDPISEHNRLYWYRQTLGQGPEFLTYFQNEAQLEKSRLLSDRFSAERPKGSFSTLEIQRTEQGDSAMYLCASSLTRDRAHEQYFGPGTRLTVT.

J is TRBJ2-5 and V is TRBV5-6; TRBD1 agrees at 7 bases. Germline CDR1 SGHDT, CDR2 YYEEEE. J gave up 3 bases and V 3 bases, and 2 bases lay outside the gene matches. The CDR3 contains 13 residues. The CDR3: CASSYQGEETQYF. The CDR3 nucleotides are TGTGCCAGCAGCTATCAGGGGGAAGAGACCCAGTACTTC.

This chain links TRBV5-1 with TRBJ1-1, with 9 bases lining up with TRBD1. Trimming cost V 4 bases and J 1 base; bases outside gene matches: 8. The CDR3 covers 16 residues. Per germline, CDR1 SGHRS and CDR2 YFSETQ. The CDR3 region is CASSQNPDRGNTEAFF. The CDR3 region has the DNA TGCGCCAGCAGCCAAAACCCGGACAGGGGGAACACTGAAGCTTTCTTT.

The chain has TRBV18 and TRBJ2-7, with D maybe TRBD2 (5 bases). With 2 bases removed from V and 2 bases from J, the gap between germline ends came to 10 bases. This CDR3 contains 14 residues. Per the germline V gene, CDR1 is KGHSH and CDR2 is LQKENI. As DNA, the CDR3 is TGTGCCAGCTCACCAATGGCGGAGGCCTACGAGCAGTACTTC. Amino acids: CASSPMAEAYEQYF.

This clone was recorded a few times. The chain is built from TRBV29-1 and TRBJ1-2, with 11 bases fitting TRBD1. V gave up 4 bases and J gave up 1 base; unmatched junction bases: 5. Germline values: CDR1 SQVTM, CDR2 ANQGSEA. The CDR3 is made up of 15 amino acids. DNA for the CDR3: TGCAGCGTTGGGGCCGGGACAGGGGGTAACTATGGCTACACCTTC. Amino acid sequence: CSVGAGTGGNYGYTF.

This sequence joins TRBV5-1 and TRBJ1-1; the D gene is possibly TRBD1 (6 bases). CDR1 and CDR2 from the germline V gene are SGHRS and YFSETQ. This CDR3 spans 14 amino acids. Between the trimmed V and J ends, which lost 4 bases and 1 base, there was a span of 11 bases. CDR3 bases: TGCGCCAGCAGCGCCGGGACACCGAACACTGAAGCTTTCTTT. Protein sequence: CASSAGTPNTEAFF.

V and J are TRBV7-3 and TRBJ1-1; D gene ambiguous. CDR1 is SGHTA and CDR2 is FQGTGA in the germline V gene. The V and J ends lost 5 bases and 3 bases respectively, with 19 bases between them. The CDR3 is 16 amino acids. CDR3: CASSPRGPPMDTEAFF. CDR3 sequence (DNA): TGTGCCAGCAGCCCGCGGGGTCCCCCCATGGACACTGAAGCTTTCTTT. The full variable domain, completed using reference TRBV7-3 and TRBJ1-1, is GAGVSQTPSNKVTEKGKYVELRCDPISGHTALYWYRQSLGQGPEFLIYFQGTGAADDSGLPNDRFFAVRPEGSVSTLKIQRTERGDSAVYLCASSPRGPPMDTEAFFGQGTRLTVV.

The V call is TRBV7-3, the J call TRBJ2-1; D may be TRBD2 (6 bases). This CDR3 has 14 residues. The V gene lost 5 bases and the J gene lost 6 bases, with 14 bases spanning the gap. From germline, CDR1 is SGHTA and CDR2 FQGTGA. CDR3 loop: CASSRGGPGNEQFF. The CDR3 coding sequence is TGTGCCAGCAGCCGCGGAGGGCCGGGCAATGAGCAGTTCTTC.

This sequence joins TRBV14 and TRBJ2-7, with 8 bases lining up with TRBD1. V lost 5 bases and J lost 1; bases outside the gene matches: 10. Germline values: CDR1 SGHDN, CDR2 FVKESK. The CDR3 covers 16 residues. In DNA, the CDR3 is TGTGCCAGCAGCTTTGGACAGGGACCGATTTCCTACGAGCAGTACTTC. Amino acid sequence: CASSFGQGPISYEQYF.

This clone was seen a handful of times. The chain recombines TRBV19 with TRBJ2-3; 10 bases agree with TRBD1. The CDR3 runs to 16 residues. Germline V gene lookup returns CDR1 LNHDA and CDR2 SQIVND (reference sequence). V dropped 3 bases and J dropped 6; count of bases not matched to a gene: 9. The CDR3 DNA sequence: TGTGCCAGTAGTATGTCTGACAGGGGGCATGTGGATACGCAGTATTTT. This gives the protein CASSMSDRGHVDTQYF. Based on the CDR3 plus reference TRBV19 and TRBJ2-3, the full variable domain is DGGITQSPKYLFRKEGQNVTLSCEQNLNHDAMYWYRQDPGQGLRLIYYSQIVNDFQKGDIAEGYSVSREKKESFPLTVTSAQKNPTAFYLCASSMSDRGHVDTQYFGPGTRLTVL.

This clone was recorded a few times. The chain links TRBV29-1 to TRBJ1-1, with no clear D. V was shortened by 7 bases and J by 6 bases, with 15 bases between the two germline ends. The germline V gene encodes CDR1 SQVTM and CDR2 ANQGSEA. The length of the CDR3 is 12 residues. CDR3 nucleotides: TGCAGCGCCGACCCCGGGGAGTCTGAAGCTTTCTTT. Translated: CSADPGESEAFF.